The 32 T cell receptor beta chains listed next were all sequenced from one sample in a study of blood T cell repertoires in COVID-19. The assay was immunoSEQ multiplex PCR, and TCRdb's table has in-frame clones only and misses some. This sample has roughly 290,000 clones, with 90% found just once. The sequencing input was PBMCs or T cells enriched from blood (not recorded which). These receptors were obtained from a woman between 18 and 29 years old with acute COVID-19.

This chain joins TRBV7-9 and TRBJ2-3; 7 nucleotides match TRBD2. Per the germline V gene, CDR1 is SEHNR and CDR2 is FQNEAQ (reference sequence). V dropped 1 base and J dropped 0; count of bases not matched to a gene: 7. The CDR3 has 17 residues. CDR3 loop: CASSLELASGSTDTQYF. The CDR3 bases are TGTGCCAGCAGCTTAGAGTTGGCTAGCGGTAGCACAGATACGCAGTATTTT.

This clone turned up a few times. This rearrangement joins TRBV3-1 (or the pseudogene TRBV3-2) to TRBJ2-1, with 11 positions matching TRBD2. Germline loops: CDR1 LGHDT, CDR2 YNNKEL (reference sequence). The CDR3 totals 20 residues. Trimming removed 5 bases from V and 0 bases from J; junction bases left unmatched: 15. DNA of the CDR3: TGTGCCAGCAGCGATACTAGCGGGAGATTCGTCGGGAGCTCCTACAATGAGCAGTTCTTC. Its protein product is CASSDTSGRFVGSSYNEQFF.

The rearrangement links TRBV7-3 to TRBJ2-7; D is uncertain. Germline V gene sequence: CDR1 SGHTA, CDR2 FQGTGA. Trimming removed 0 bases from V and 1 base from J, with 7 bases in between. The CDR3 sequence is 14 residues long. The CDR3 coding sequence is TGTGCCAGCAGCTTAACGGCAGGTTCCTACGAGCAGTACTTC. This sequence encodes CASSLTAGSYEQYF.

The V call is TRBV5-4, the J call TRBJ2-7; D is uncertain. CDR3 size: 13 residues. Germline V CDR1 and CDR2: SGHNT, YYREEE (reference sequence). Trimming cost V 0 bases and J 6 bases, with 10 bases left between them. The CDR3 here is CASSLENSIEQYF. In DNA, the CDR3 is TGTGCCAGCAGCTTGGAAAACTCTATCGAGCAGTACTTC.

The chain employs TRBV9 and TRBJ1-2, with TRBD1 matching over 8 bases. V shed 4 bases and J 2 bases; nucleotides not matched to a gene: 1. Germline CDR1 and CDR2: SGDLS and YYNGEE. The CDR3 contains 13 residues. CDR3 region: CASSRQGNYGYTF. In DNA form, the CDR3 reads TGTGCCAGCAGCCGACAGGGGAACTATGGCTACACCTTC.

The chain joins TRBV6-4 to TRBJ1-2; 7 bases fit TRBD1. From germline, CDR1 is MRHNA and CDR2 SNTAGT. The V and J ends lost 7 bases and 0 bases, in that order; junction bases with no gene match: 8. The CDR3 length is 15 residues. The CDR3 is CASKFGQVANYGYTF. Here the CDR3 DNA reads TGTGCCAGCAAATTCGGACAGGTAGCTAACTATGGCTACACCTTC.

The rearrangement links TRBV4-2 to TRBJ2-3; 10 bases fit TRBD2. The CDR3 is made up of 17 amino acids. With V trimmed by 0 bases and J by 3 bases, 6 bases remained unmatched. The V gene's germline CDR1 is LGHNA and CDR2 YNFKEQ. Here the CDR3 reads CASSQDWVAGGTDTQYF. CDR3 in DNA: TGTGCCAGCAGCCAAGATTGGGTAGCGGGAGGTACAGATACGCAGTATTTT.

The chain links TRBV10-2 to TRBJ1-5; possible D gene TRBD1, 6 bases. Trimming took 7 bases from V and 3 from J, leaving 13 bases between them. Germline CDR1 is WSHSY and CDR2 is SAAADI. This CDR3 is built from 14 residues. CDR3 sequence: CASNINRDNQPQHF. DNA for the CDR3: TGCGCCAGCAATATAAACAGGGACAATCAGCCCCAGCATTTT.

The chain recombines TRBV4-3 with TRBJ2-3; 10 positions match TRBD2. Germline assignment: CDR1 LGHNA and CDR2 YSLEER. The CDR3 has 16 amino acids. J was trimmed by 6 bases and V by 2 bases; bases with no gene match: 8. CDR3 residues: CASSQWTSGKRDTQYF. Written as DNA, the CDR3 is TGCGCCAGCAGCCAATGGACTAGCGGAAAGAGGGATACGCAGTATTTT.

The chain employs TRBV13 and TRBJ2-2, with 7 bases fitting TRBD1. CDR1 and CDR2 (germline): PRHDT, FYEKMQ (reference sequence). There are 16 residues in the CDR3. The V gene end was trimmed by 0 bases and the J gene end by 4 bases; junction bases not matched to a gene: 5. CDR3 sequence (DNA): TGTGCCAGCAGCTTAGGAGGGGGCCCCCTCACCGGGGAGCTGTTTTTT. Translated: CASSLGGGPLTGELFF.

This chain uses TRBV3-1 (or the pseudogene TRBV3-2) with TRBJ2-3; D uncertain. The CDR3 runs to 13 residues. CDR1 LGHDT and CDR2 YNNKEL come from the germline V gene (reference sequence). Trimming stripped 2 bases from V and 0 bases from J, with 3 bases between. The CDR3 reads CASSQLSTDTQYF. The CDR3 DNA is TGTGCCAGCAGCCAACTCAGCACAGATACGCAGTATTTT.

This chain uses TRBV7-8 with TRBJ2-3, with D possibly TRBD2 on 5 matching bases. The CDR3 length is 13 residues. Trimming stripped 4 bases from V and 4 bases from J, with 9 bases between. CDR1 is SGHVS and CDR2 is FQNEAQ in the germline V gene. The CDR3 reads CASSSPLADTQYF. The CDR3 nucleotides read TGTGCCAGCAGCTCCCCACTAGCAGATACGCAGTATTTT.

The chain uses TRBV23-1 and TRBJ1-5; no clear D gene. TRBV23-1 is treated as an ORF (open reading frame) with a function not yet certain. The V end lost 4 bases, the J end lost 0 bases, and 10 bases lay between the germline ends. The CDR3 consists of 15 residues. CDR3 residues: CASSPGQFSNQPQHF. CDR3 DNA sequence: TGCGCCAGCAGTCCTGGCCAATTTAGCAATCAGCCCCAGCATTTT.

A word on this clone: Mismatch with germline at one junction end may stem from a read error. This rearrangement joins TRBV7-7 to TRBJ1-4, with a tentative D call TRBD1 (5 bases). The CDR3 extends over 13 amino acids. CDR1 and CDR2 (germline): SSHAT, FNYEAQ (reference sequence). CDR3 residues: CASSLEGTTELFF. CDR3 in DNA: TGTGCTAGCAGCTTAGAGGGTACGACAGAACTGTTTTTT. The variable domain in full, with the rest retrieved from reference TRBV7-7 and TRBJ1-4, is GAGVSQSPRYKVTKRGQDVTLRCDPISSHATLYWYQQALGQGPEFLTYFNYEAQPDKSGLPSDRFSAERPEGSISTLTIQRTEQRDSAMYRCASSLEGTTELFFGSGTQLSVL.

The chain recombines TRBV5-6 with TRBJ2-5; a weak D match, TRBD1 (6 bases). CDR3 length equals 15 residues. Trimming pared 4 bases from V and 7 bases from J, leaving 20 bases between. Germline lookup yields CDR1 SGHDT and CDR2 YYEEEE. CDR3 bases: TGTGCCAGCAGCACCTACAGGGCAGGGGTTAGGACCCAGTACTTC. The encoded protein is CASSTYRAGVRTQYF.

This chain links TRBV5-1 with TRBJ1-6; D unresolved. Germline values: CDR1 SGHRS, CDR2 YFSETQ. The CDR3 runs 13 residues. V shed 5 bases and J shed 8 bases, with 11 bases lying between them. The chain's CDR3 is CASSQEGHSPLHF. Here the CDR3 DNA reads TGCGCCAGCAGTCAGGAGGGTCATTCACCCCTCCACTTT. Drawing the rest from reference TRBV5-1 and TRBJ1-6, the complete variable domain is KAGVTQTPRYLIKTRGQQVTLSCSPISGHRSVSWYQQTPGQGLQFLFEYFSETQRNKGNFPGRFSGRQFSNSRSEMNVSTLELGDSALYLCASSQEGHSPLHFGNGTRLTVT.

J is TRBJ2-6 and V is TRBV3-1 (or the pseudogene TRBV3-2); D is unresolved. This CDR3 contains 15 residues. The V gene lost 1 base and the J gene lost 0 bases, with 4 bases spanning the gap. CDR1 LGHDT and CDR2 YNNKEL come from the germline V gene (reference sequence). The CDR3, as DNA: TGTGCCAGCAGCCAAGTCATCTCTGGGGCCAACGTCCTGACTTTC. Translated, it gives CASSQVISGANVLTF.

The V and J genes are TRBV7-6 and TRBJ2-7, with 7 bases identical to TRBD1. The CDR3 contains 15 residues. Germline assignment: CDR1 SGHVS and CDR2 FNYEAQ. V was clipped by 4 bases and J by 0 bases; unmatched bases: 6. Here the CDR3 DNA reads TGTGCCAGCAGCTCGAACAGGGGAAGCTCCTACGAGCAGTACTTC. It translates to CASSSNRGSSYEQYF.

This chain uses TRBV7-9 with TRBJ2-3; 10 bases agree with TRBD1. Germline lookup yields CDR1 SEHNR and CDR2 FQNEAQ (reference sequence). CDR3 length equals 17 residues. V shed 5 bases, J shed 5 bases, and the junction held 13 bases outside the gene matches. CDR3 DNA: TGTGCCAGCAGCGGAACAACCCGGGACAGGGGTAGAGATACGCAGTATTTT. Translating gives CASSGTTRDRGRDTQYF.

About this clone: This specimen includes other DNA sequences encoding the same CDR3. The chain employs TRBV4-3 and TRBJ2-1; D gene unclear. This CDR3 spans 15 amino acids. The V end was cut by 1 base, the J end by 0 bases, with 7 bases between. Germline assignment: CDR1 LGHNA and CDR2 YSLEER. DNA for the CDR3: TGCGCCAGCAGCCAAGGGTCTAGCTCCTACAATGAGCAGTTCTTC. Amino acids: CASSQGSSSYNEQFF.

J is TRBJ1-1 and V is TRBV5-4; D is possibly TRBD1 (5 bases). Trimming cost V 0 bases and J 1 base, with 13 bases left between them. Germline V gene lookup returns CDR1 SGHNT and CDR2 YYREEE (reference sequence). This CDR3 is built from 16 residues. The CDR3 coding sequence is TGTGCCAGCAGCTTGGGGGCAGGGAGGGGGAACACTGAAGCTTTCTTT. This encodes CASSLGAGRGNTEAFF.

The chain employs TRBV18 and TRBJ2-3; a possible D gene is TRBD2 (7 bases). This CDR3 is 16 amino acids long. Germline values: CDR1 KGHSH, CDR2 LQKENI. The V gene lost 3 bases and the J gene lost 11 bases, with 24 bases spanning the gap. CDR3: CASSPHPTPTGTKQYF. The CDR3 DNA sequence: TGTGCCAGCTCACCTCATCCGACCCCCACAGGGACTAAGCAGTATTTT. The variable domain in full, with the rest retrieved from reference TRBV18 and TRBJ2-3, is NAGVMQNPRHLVRRRGQEARLRCSPMKGHSHVYWYRQLPEEGLKFMVYLQKENIIDESGMPKERFSAEFPKEGPSILRIQQVVRGDSAAYFCASSPHPTPTGTKQYFGPGTRLTVL.

This chain joins TRBV7-9 and TRBJ2-7; D unclear. V dropped 2 bases and J dropped 2 bases, with 10 bases sitting between them. CDR1 is SEHNR, CDR2 FQNEAQ, per germline (reference sequence). This CDR3 is built from 14 residues. Here the CDR3 reads CASSLTQAPYEQYF. In DNA form, the CDR3 reads TGTGCCAGCAGCTTAACGCAGGCCCCCTACGAGCAGTACTTC.

The gene calls are TRBV5-5 and TRBJ1-1, with TRBD1 matching 7 bases. Losses at the gene ends were 3 bases for V and 1 base for J; bases not matched to a gene: 3. The CDR3 length is 14 residues. CDR1 and CDR2 (germline): SGHKS, YYEKEE (reference sequence). This CDR3 is CASSWGTANTEAFF. CDR3 DNA: TGTGCCAGCAGCTGGGGGACAGCGAACACTGAAGCTTTCTTT.

This clone was seen a single time. The CDR3 DNA reads as TGTGCCAGTAGTATAGGACAAAACTACGAGCAGTACTTC. Residues: CASSIGQNYEQYF. The rearrangement joins TRBV19 to TRBJ2-7; D gene unclear. Trimming removed 1 base at V and 3 bases at J, with 7 bases between. Germline loops: CDR1 LNHDA, CDR2 SQIVND (reference sequence). The CDR3 is 13 amino acids.

The chain links TRBV27 to TRBJ2-1; TRBD2 aligns across 9 bases. This CDR3 has 14 residues. Looked up from germline, CDR1 is MNHEY and CDR2 is SMNVEV (reference sequence). V was clipped by 1 base and J by 9 bases; unmatched bases: 4. The CDR3 region is CASSLLGAGGEQFF. The CDR3 nucleotides read TGTGCCAGCAGTTTATTAGGAGCGGGAGGTGAGCAGTTCTTC.

The J gene is TRBJ2-7, the V gene TRBV11-2; the match to TRBD2 covers 9 bases. The CDR3 totals 15 residues. Per the germline V gene, CDR1 is SGHAT and CDR2 is FQNNGV. The V segment lost 5 bases and the J segment 1 base; nucleotides outside the gene matches: 6. The CDR3 loop reads CASSATSGYSYEQYF. The CDR3 nucleotides read TGTGCCAGCAGCGCGACTAGCGGTTATTCCTACGAGCAGTACTTC.

Here the CDR3 DNA reads TGTGCCACCAGTGCACGGGTGGGACAGGGCTACGAGCAGTACTTC. This sequence encodes CATSARVGQGYEQYF. The rearrangement links TRBV24-1 to TRBJ2-7; 9 bases map to TRBD1. The CDR3 sequence is 15 residues long. Germline CDR1 and CDR2: KGHDR and SFDVKD. With 5 bases clipped from V and 3 bases from J, the junction kept 7 bases outside the gene matches.

The chain links TRBV19 to TRBJ1-1, with 8 bases aligning to TRBD1. V lost 4 bases and J lost 1; bases outside the gene matches: 5. In germline, CDR1 is LNHDA, CDR2 SQIVND (reference sequence). This CDR3 contains 15 residues. CDR3 sequence (DNA): TGTGCCAGTAGTACGACCGGGACAGGGAACACTGAAGCTTTCTTT. Protein sequence: CASSTTGTGNTEAFF.

The V gene is TRBV5-3, the J gene TRBJ2-1; 12 nucleotides agree with TRBD2. TRBV5-3 is designated an ORF whose function remains uncertain. This CDR3 spans 16 amino acids. J gave up 4 bases and V 5 bases, and 7 bases lay outside the gene matches. The CDR3 nucleotides are TGTGCCAGAAGAAGACAGGGACTAGCGGGTTACAATGAGCAGTTCTTC. Amino acids: CARRRQGLAGYNEQFF.

This clone showed up just a few times. CDR3 sequence: CAWRKGTEAFF. DNA for the CDR3: TGTGCCTGGAGAAAGGGGACTGAAGCTTTCTTT. The V gene is TRBV30, the J gene TRBJ1-1; D may be TRBD1 (5 bases). Germline assignment: CDR1 GTSNPN and CDR2 SVGIG (reference sequence). This CDR3 comprises 11 residues. Trimming took 3 bases from V and 5 from J, leaving 7 bases between them.

The genes are TRBV12-3 or TRBV12-4 and TRBJ2-3; D not resolved. CDR3 length: 13 amino acids. Trimming took off 4 bases at V and 3 bases at J, with 8 bases between the two ends. The CDR3 nucleotides read TGTGCCAGCAGTTCGACATTAACAGATACGCAGTATTTT. This sequence encodes CASSSTLTDTQYF.